The rows below give T cell receptor beta chains drawn from one sample of a study of T cell changes during pregnancy in multiple sclerosis. Some clones are missing from TCRdb's copy, which holds only in-frame ones; the method was immunoSEQ multiplex PCR. The table records approximately 50,000 clones, about 94% of them present only once. Sequenced here: CD4+ T cells from peripheral blood mononuclear cells, sampled after pregnancy. Receptors were obtained from a female donor with multiple sclerosis, enrolled in a pregnancy study. CDR3s include the opening cysteine and the closing phenylalanine or tryptophan. Each record gives: J gene, V gene, clone size, D gene, CDR3 protein, CDR3 DNA. A D gene is named only where the DNA matches it firmly. Size is omitted from some rows. Given values are once, few, many or a class for expanded clones.

TRBJ1-2 TRBV6-6 few NA CASSLLLQGSYGYTF TGTGCCAGCAGTCTACTCCTACAGGGCAGCTATGGCTACACCTTC
TRBJ2-1 TRBV30 NA TRBD1 CAWRTGGNNEQFF TGTGCCTGGAGGACAGGGGGAAACAATGAGCAGTTCTTC
TRBJ2-7 TRBV4-1 NA NA CASSQGPGPPYEQYF TGCGCCAGCAGCCAAGGTCCAGGGCCTCCCTACGAGCAGTACTTC
TRBJ2-1 TRBV6-4 NA TRBD2 CASSELAGGPVSYNEQFF TGTGCCAGCAGTGAACTAGCGGGAGGGCCTGTCTCCTACAATGAGCAGTTCTTC
TRBJ1-1 TRBV27 few TRBD1 CASSFYTGATEAFF TGTGCCAGCAGTTTTTACACAGGGGCCACTGAAGCTTTCTTT
TRBJ2-3 TRBV5-4 NA NA CASSSEGDADTQYF TGTGCCAGCAGCTCTGAGGGGGACGCAGATACGCAGTATTTT
TRBJ2-1 TRBV9 NA NA CASSVAQELKAYNEQFF TGTGCCAGCAGCGTAGCTCAGGAACTCAAAGCCTACAATGAGCAGTTCTTC
TRBJ2-1 TRBV7-6 NA TRBD2 CASSLAGGLANNEQFF TGTGCCAGCAGCTTAGCCGGGGGACTAGCGAACAATGAGCAGTTCTTC
TRBJ2-7 TRBV5-8 NA NA CASSSRQVTGTYEQYF TGTGCCAGCAGCTCTAGACAGGTCACCGGGACCTACGAGCAGTACTTC
TRBJ1-1 TRBV28 NA NA CASRLDSTNTEAFF TGTGCCAGCAGGTTAGACAGCACTAACACTGAAGCTTTCTTT